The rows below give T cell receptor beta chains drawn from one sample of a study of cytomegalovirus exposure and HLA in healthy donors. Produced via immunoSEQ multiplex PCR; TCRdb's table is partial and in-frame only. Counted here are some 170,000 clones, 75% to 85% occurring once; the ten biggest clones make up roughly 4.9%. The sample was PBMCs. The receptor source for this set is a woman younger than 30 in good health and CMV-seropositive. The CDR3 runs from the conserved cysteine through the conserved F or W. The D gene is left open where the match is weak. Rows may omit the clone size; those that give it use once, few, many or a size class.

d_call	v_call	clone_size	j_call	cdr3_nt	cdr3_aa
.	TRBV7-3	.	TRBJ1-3	TGTGCCAGCAGTCAAACTGTGGGAAACACCATATATTTT	CASSQTVGNTIYF
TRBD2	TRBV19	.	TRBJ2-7	TGTGCCAGTAGTATGATTAGCGGGGCGAACTACGAGCAGTACTTC	CASSMISGANYEQYF
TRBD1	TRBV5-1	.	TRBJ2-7	TGCGCCAGCAGCTTAGGACAGGGAAACGGCTACGAGCAGTACTTC	CASSLGQGNGYEQYF
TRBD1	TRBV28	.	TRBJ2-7	TGTGCCAGCAGTCAGGGGGACAGATCCTACGAGCAGTACTTC	CASSQGDRSYEQYF
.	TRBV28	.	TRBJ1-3	TGTGCCAGCAGTTTACAGGTCGCAGCATCCTCTGGAAACACCATATATTTT	CASSLQVAASSGNTIYF
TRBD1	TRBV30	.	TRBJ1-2	TGTGCCTGGAGTACCGGGACAGGGGCTGGCTATGGCTACACCTTC	CAWSTGTGAGYGYTF
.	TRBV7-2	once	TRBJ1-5	TGTGCCAGCAGCTTAATTGCAGGGTATGGGCTGTTCCAGCCCCAGCATTTT	CASSLIAGYGLFQPQHF
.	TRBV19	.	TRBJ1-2	TGTGCCAGTAGTATCAGGGGCGTCTATGGCTACACCTTC	CASSIRGVYGYTF
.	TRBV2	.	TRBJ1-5	TGTGCCAGCAGTGAACACAGGTCGGATGCTCAGCCCCAGCATTTT	CASSEHRSDAQPQHF
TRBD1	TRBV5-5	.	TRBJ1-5	TGTGCCAGCAGCTTGTCAGGAGACAGGGGCCGTCAGCCCCAGCATTTT	CASSLSGDRGRQPQHF
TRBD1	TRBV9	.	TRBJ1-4	TGTGCCAGCAGCCCGAGGGGGGCAGGGGGAGAAAAACTGTTTTTT	CASSPRGAGGEKLFF
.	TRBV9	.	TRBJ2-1	TGTGCCAGCAGCGTAGACAGAAACAATGAGCAGTTCTTC	CASSVDRNNEQFF
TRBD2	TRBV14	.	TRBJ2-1	TGTGCCAGCAGCCACTCGGGACTAAGTTCCAATGAGCAGTTCTTC	CASSHSGLSSNEQFF
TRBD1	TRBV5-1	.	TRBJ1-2	TGCGCCAGCAGTCCGCCCCAAACAGGGGGCGGTGGCTACACCTTC	CASSPPQTGGGGYTF
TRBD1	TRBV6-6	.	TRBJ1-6	TGTGCCAGCAGCGGCCGGACAGGGAACAATTCACCCCTCCACTTT	CASSGRTGNNSPLHF
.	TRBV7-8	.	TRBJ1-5	TGTGCCAGCAGCTTAGAGGGCGGGGCGAGCAATCAGCCCCAGCATTTT	CASSLEGGASNQPQHF
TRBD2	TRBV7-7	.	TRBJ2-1	TGTGCTAGCAGCTTAGGGACTAGCGCTGAGCAGTTCTTC	CASSLGTSAEQFF
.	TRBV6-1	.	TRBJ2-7	TGTGCCAGCAGGACGACAAGGCCAGACGAGCAGTACTTC	CASRTTRPDEQYF
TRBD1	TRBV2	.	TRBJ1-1	TGTGCCAGCAGTGAGGACAGGGATATGAACACTGAAGCTTTCTTT	CASSEDRDMNTEAFF
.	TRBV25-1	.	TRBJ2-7	TGTGCCAGCAGCACGAGCTCCTACGAGCAGTACTTC	CASSTSSYEQYF
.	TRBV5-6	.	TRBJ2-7	TGTGCCAGCAGATCCGCCGGGACAAAATACTTCTACGAGCAGTACTTC	CASRSAGTKYFYEQYF
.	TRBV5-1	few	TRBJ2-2	TGCGCCAGCAGCCCCGGACAGAAGTCCGGGGAGCTGTTTTTT	CASSPGQKSGELFF
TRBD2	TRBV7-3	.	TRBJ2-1	TGTGCCAGCAGCCAAGGTCCGAGTGCGGGGGGCCTAAATGAGCAGTTCTTC	CASSQGPSAGGLNEQFF
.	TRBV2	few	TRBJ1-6	TGTGCCAGCGGAAAGGCGAGGAGCCCTGGGTCACCCCTCCACTTT	CASGKARSPGSPLHF
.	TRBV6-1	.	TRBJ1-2	TGTGCCAGCAGTGAAGGGGGCTTCTACGGCTACACCTTC	CASSEGGFYGYTF
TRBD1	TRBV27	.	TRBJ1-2	TGTGCCGAAGACAGGGCCGGCTACACCTTC	CAEDRAGYTF
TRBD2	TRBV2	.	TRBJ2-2	TGTGCCAGCAGCGGGACTAGAACTGAGACCGGGGAGCTGTTTTTT	CASSGTRTETGELFF
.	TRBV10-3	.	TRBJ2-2	TGTGCCATCAGTGAGTCGAGGAAAGCGAACACCGGGGAGCTGTTTTTT	CAISESRKANTGELFF
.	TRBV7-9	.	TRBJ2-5	TGTGCCAGCAGCTTACCTTCCAGCCCTCAGGGTGGTATCAGTGAGACCCAGTACTTC	CASSLPSSPQGGISETQYF
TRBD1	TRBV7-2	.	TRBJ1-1	TGTGCCAGCAGCCCTTGGACAGGGGAACTCACTGAAGCTTTCTTT	CASSPWTGELTEAFF
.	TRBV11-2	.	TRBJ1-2	TGTGCCAGCAGCTTATTCGGGGAAGGCTACACCTTC	CASSLFGEGYTF
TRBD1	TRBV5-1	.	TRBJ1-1	TGCGCCAGCAGTCGCGACAGGGGAATGAACACTGAAGCTTTCTTT	CASSRDRGMNTEAFF
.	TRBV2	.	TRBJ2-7	TGTGCCAGCAGACCCCGTCCCCCCATAACACGGAGGGGCCAGGAGCAGTACTTC	CASRPRPPITRRGQEQYF
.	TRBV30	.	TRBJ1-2	TGTGCCCGGTCGGGGAGTAACTATGGCTACACCTTC	CARSGSNYGYTF
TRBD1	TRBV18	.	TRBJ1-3	TGTGCCAGCTCACCACAATTGACAGGGCGTGACACCATATATTTT	CASSPQLTGRDTIYF
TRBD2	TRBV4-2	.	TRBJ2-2	TGTGCCAGCAGCACTAGCGGGGGCCCGGAGCTGTTTTTT	CASSTSGGPELFF
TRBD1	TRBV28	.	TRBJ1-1	TGTGCCAGCAGCCAACTCTTGACAGGGGGGAACACTGAAGCTTTCTTT	CASSQLLTGGNTEAFF
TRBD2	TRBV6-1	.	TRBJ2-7	TGTGCCAGCGGGATTTATTTCGGCGGGGGGGACCGGTACTTC	CASGIYFGGGDRYF
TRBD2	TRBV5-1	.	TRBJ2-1	TGCGCCAGCAGCTTGGGGACTAGCTATGAGCAGTTCTTC	CASSLGTSYEQFF
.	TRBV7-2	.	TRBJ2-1	TGTGCCAGCAGCTTCTTCGGTGAGCAGTTCTTC	CASSFFGEQFF
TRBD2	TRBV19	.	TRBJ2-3	TGTGCCAGTAGTATAGGGCCTAGCGGGAGATACACAGATACGCAGTATTTT	CASSIGPSGRYTDTQYF
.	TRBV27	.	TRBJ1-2	TGTGCCAGCAGTTGGGATTCGGGGATCGGCTACACCTTC	CASSWDSGIGYTF
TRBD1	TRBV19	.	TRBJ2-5	TGTGCCAGTAGTAATACAGGACAGGCTGCCCAGTACTTC	CASSNTGQAAQYF
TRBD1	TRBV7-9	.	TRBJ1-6	TGTGCCAGCAGCTTAGGACAGGGTCTCTCACCCCTCCACTTT	CASSLGQGLSPLHF
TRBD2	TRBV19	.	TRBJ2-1	TGTGCCAGTAGTATCGGCGGGGGGGCCAGTTACAATGAGCAGTTCTTC	CASSIGGGASYNEQFF